The entry below gives a single TCR beta chain sequence along with its context. This sample was taken from a study of patients and donors after allogeneic stem cell transplantation. TCRdb passed the RT-PCR reads through MiXCR, listing each CDR3 protein once. The table records more than 850,000 distinct CDR3 sequences, approximately 18% of them present only once. This CDR3 has 16 residues. V lost 2 bases, J lost 2 bases, and 16 bases lay in between. Germline-derived CDR1 and CDR2 are SGHAT and FQNNGV. The TCR sequence derives from a human donor who was either an allogeneic HSCT recipient or a stem cell or donor lymphocyte infusion donor (not recorded which). It is not recorded whose cells these are; they may come from a transplant donor. V and J are TRBV11-2 and TRBJ2-7; weak D call: TRBD2 (5 bases). The sequenced sample consisted of blood, either unsorted or a sorted T cell fraction (not recorded which). CDR3 residues: CASSLFPGSATYEQYF. DNA of the CDR3: TGTGCCAGCAGCTTATTTCCGGGGTCCGCTACCTACGAGCAGTACTTC. The variable domain in full, completed from reference TRBV11-2 and TRBJ2-7, reads EAGVAQSPRYKIIEKRQSVAFWCNPISGHATLYWYQQILGQGPKLLIQFQNNGVVDDSQLPKDRFSAERLKGVDSTLKIQPAKLEDSAVYLCASSLFPGSATYEQYFGPGTRLTVT.